The 17 T cell receptor beta chains in this list originate from one sample, sequenced in a study of blood T cell repertoires in COVID-19. Only in-frame clones appear in the TCRdb table, and some are missing; sequencing was by immunoSEQ multiplex PCR. The data show approximately 200,000 clones, under 85% seen once. Sequenced material: PBMCs or T cells enriched from blood (not recorded which). All receptors derive from a man in his sixties who had recovered from COVID-19.

The rearrangement links TRBV25-1 to TRBJ2-1; 7 nucleotides align to TRBD2. V lost 8 bases to trimming and J lost 10 bases; unmatched junction nucleotides: 8. There are 12 residues in the CDR3. Per germline, CDR1 MGHDK and CDR2 SYGVNS. The CDR3 loop is CASRPPGGEQFF. The CDR3 coding sequence is TGTGCCAGCCGCCCCCCCGGGGGGGAGCAGTTCTTC.

A few counts support this clone. This chain joins TRBV7-9 and TRBJ1-1; no definite D call. This CDR3 region has 13 residues. Germline V gives CDR1 SEHNR, CDR2 FQNEAQ (reference sequence). With 5 bases removed from V and 1 base from J, the gap between germline ends came to 8 bases. CDR3 in amino acids: CASSLTPNTEAFF. The CDR3 DNA sequence: TGTGCCAGCAGCCTGACACCGAACACTGAAGCTTTCTTT.

CDR3 bases: TGTGCCAGCAGCCCTCCTGGGGCGAACACAGATACGCAGTATTTT. Translated, it gives CASSPPGANTDTQYF. The chain joins TRBV13 to TRBJ2-3, with D possibly TRBD1 on 5 matching bases. The CDR3 sequence is 15 residues long. Germline CDR1 reads PRHDT; CDR2 reads FYEKMQ (reference sequence). V gave up 5 bases and J gave up 2 bases, with 14 bases separating them.

The chain is built from TRBV19 and TRBJ1-2, with 7 positions matching TRBD1. The CDR3 is 12 amino acids. V was clipped by 6 bases and J by 4 bases; unmatched bases: 2. The germline gives CDR1 LNHDA, CDR2 SQIVND (reference sequence). CDR3 DNA: TGTGCCAGTAGAAGGGACAGCTATGGCTACACCTTC. Translated, it gives CASRRDSYGYTF.

The chain joins TRBV2 to TRBJ2-1; 7 nucleotides match TRBD1. Germline CDR1 SNHLY, CDR2 FYNNEI. J was trimmed by 0 bases and V by 9 bases; bases with no gene match: 2. The CDR3 is 13 amino acids. This chain's CDR3 is CASGDSSYNEQFF. The DNA of the CDR3 is TGTGCCAGTGGGGACAGCTCCTACAATGAGCAGTTCTTC. Complete variable domain (other parts from reference TRBV2 and TRBJ2-1): EPEVTQTPSHQVTQMGQEVILRCVPISNHLYFYWYRQILGQKVEFLVSFYNNEISEKSEIFDDQFSVERPDGSNFTLKIRSTKLEDSAMYFCASGDSSYNEQFFGPGTRLTVL.

The rearrangement joins TRBV29-1 to TRBJ2-5, with D unresolved. Germline V gene data show CDR1 as SQVTM and CDR2 as ANQGSEA. Trimming took 5 bases from V and 4 from J, leaving 8 bases between them. The CDR3 has 11 amino acids. Written as DNA, the CDR3 is TGCAGCGTTTTCTATCTAGAGACCCAGTACTTC. This encodes CSVFYLETQYF.

This chain joins TRBV19 and TRBJ2-2; 7 positions match TRBD2. CDR3 size: 20 residues. The J segment lost 2 bases and the V segment lost 5 bases, leaving 20 bases of the junction unmatched. The germline V gene has CDR1 LNHDA and CDR2 SQIVND (reference sequence). This chain's CDR3 is CASSDPIGASGAVNTGELFF. Here the CDR3 DNA reads TGTGCCAGTAGTGACCCTATCGGGGCGAGCGGGGCAGTAAACACCGGGGAGCTGTTTTTT.

This chain joins TRBV2 and TRBJ1-2; 7 positions agree with TRBD1. This CDR3 region has 14 residues. Germline V gives CDR1 SNHLY, CDR2 FYNNEI. V trimming: 7 bases; J trimming: 8 bases; junction bases outside the gene matches: 13. As DNA, the CDR3 is TGTGCCAGCACCCAAAAGGACAGGTTTAGGGGCTACACCTTC. Translating gives CASTQKDRFRGYTF. Filled out from reference TRBV2 and TRBJ1-2, the complete variable domain reads EPEVTQTPSHQVTQMGQEVILRCVPISNHLYFYWYRQILGQKVEFLVSFYNNEISEKSEIFDDQFSVERPDGSNFTLKIRSTKLEDSAMYFCASTQKDRFRGYTFGSGTRLTVV.

The rearrangement joins TRBV5-1 to TRBJ2-1; D not certain. Germline loops: CDR1 SGHRS, CDR2 YFSETQ. The CDR3 covers 14 residues. The V gene lost 1 base and the J gene lost 2 bases, with 7 bases spanning the gap. CDR3 sequence: CASSLTVAYNEQFF. The CDR3 DNA sequence: TGCGCCAGCAGCTTGACAGTGGCCTACAATGAGCAGTTCTTC.

The chain employs TRBV3-1 (or the pseudogene TRBV3-2) and TRBJ1-2, with D unresolved. Germline loops: CDR1 LGHDT, CDR2 YNNKEL (reference sequence). V lost 1 base, J lost 8 bases, and 11 bases lay in between. The CDR3 runs to 13 residues. CDR3 nucleotide sequence: TGTGCCAGCAGCCAAGGCGGGATCGGCGGCTACACCTTC. Translating it yields CASSQGGIGGYTF.

The V call is TRBV2, the J call TRBJ1-3; a weak D match, TRBD1 (6 bases). This CDR3 has 15 residues. V was clipped by 4 bases and J by 1 base, with 11 bases between them. The germline V gene has CDR1 SNHLY and CDR2 FYNNEI. Written as DNA, the CDR3 is TGTGCCAGCAGTGTCGACAGGACTTCTGGAAACACCATATATTTT. This encodes CASSVDRTSGNTIYF.

The chain couples TRBV2 to TRBJ2-4; 11 positions match TRBD1. The CDR3 runs 16 residues. The germline gives CDR1 SNHLY, CDR2 FYNNEI. The V gene end was trimmed by 6 bases and the J gene end by 2 bases; junction bases not matched to a gene: 6. The CDR3 sequence is CASRRDRGNSKNIQYF. The CDR3 DNA follows: TGTGCCAGCAGGAGGGACAGGGGGAATTCCAAAAACATTCAGTACTTC.

The rearrangement joins TRBV10-3 to TRBJ2-2, with no clear D. Trimming stripped 8 bases from V and 1 base from J, with 17 bases between. CDR3 size: 16 residues. Germline V gene sequence: CDR1 ENHRY, CDR2 SYGVKD. The CDR3 sequence: CAIPTNKSENTGELFF. CDR3 DNA sequence: TGTGCCATCCCTACTAATAAGTCGGAGAACACCGGGGAGCTGTTTTTT.

This clone was seen just once. The chain joins TRBV6-5 to TRBJ1-1; D gene unclear. CDR1 is MNHEY and CDR2 is SVGAGI in the germline V gene. Trimming removed 4 bases from V and 2 bases from J, with 14 bases in between. The CDR3 extends over 15 amino acids. The CDR3 sequence is CASSLMSHFNTEAFF. CDR3 DNA sequence: TGTGCCAGCAGTTTGATGTCCCACTTCAACACTGAAGCTTTCTTT.

The chain links TRBV5-6 to TRBJ1-5; TRBD1 matches at 7 bases. The CDR3 runs 14 residues. From germline, CDR1 is SGHDT and CDR2 YYEEEE. V was clipped by 3 bases and J by 4 bases; unmatched bases: 4. The CDR3 is CASSSTGTNQPQHF. The CDR3 nucleotides are TGTGCCAGCAGCTCGACAGGGACTAATCAGCCCCAGCATTTT.

This chain uses TRBV5-5 with TRBJ2-3; TRBD2 agrees at 8 bases. The length of the CDR3 is 14 residues. The V gene's germline CDR1 is SGHKS and CDR2 YYEKEE (reference sequence). The junction had 7 bases not matched to a gene; V was cut back by 5 bases and J by 5 bases. In DNA, the CDR3 is TGTGCCAGCAGGTACGGGGGGGCCTTAGATACGCAGTATTTT. Residues: CASRYGGALDTQYF.

This chain connects TRBV29-1 to TRBJ2-7; 7 positions agree with TRBD1. The CDR3 covers 13 residues. The V gene's germline CDR1 is SQVTM and CDR2 ANQGSEA. The trim removed 4 bases at V and 1 base at J, leaving 4 bases unmatched. This CDR3 is CSVGGTVSYEQYF. In DNA form, the CDR3 reads TGCAGCGTTGGTGGGACAGTATCCTACGAGCAGTACTTC.